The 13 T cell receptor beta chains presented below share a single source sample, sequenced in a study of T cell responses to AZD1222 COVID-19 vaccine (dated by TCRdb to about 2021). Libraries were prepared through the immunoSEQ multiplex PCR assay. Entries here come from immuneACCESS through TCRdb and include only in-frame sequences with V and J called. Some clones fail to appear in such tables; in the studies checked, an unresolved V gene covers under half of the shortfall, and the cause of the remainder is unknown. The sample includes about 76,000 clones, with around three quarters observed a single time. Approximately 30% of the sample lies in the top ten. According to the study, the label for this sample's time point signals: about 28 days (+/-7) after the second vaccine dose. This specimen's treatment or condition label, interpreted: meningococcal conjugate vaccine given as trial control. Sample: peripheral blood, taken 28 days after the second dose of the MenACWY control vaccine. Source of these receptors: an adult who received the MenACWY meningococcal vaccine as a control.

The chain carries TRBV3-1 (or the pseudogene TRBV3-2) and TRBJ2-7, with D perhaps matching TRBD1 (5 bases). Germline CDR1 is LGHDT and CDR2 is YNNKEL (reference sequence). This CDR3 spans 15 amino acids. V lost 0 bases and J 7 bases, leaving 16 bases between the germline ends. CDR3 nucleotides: TGTGCCAGCAGCCAAGATCGTTTAAGGGGCACTGAGCAGTACTTC. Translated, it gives CASSQDRLRGTEQYF.

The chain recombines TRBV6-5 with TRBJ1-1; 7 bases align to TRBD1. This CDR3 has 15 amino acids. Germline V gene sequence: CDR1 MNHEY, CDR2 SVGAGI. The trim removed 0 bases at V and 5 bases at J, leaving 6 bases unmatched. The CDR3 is CASSYSRDSGTEAFF. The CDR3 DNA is TGTGCCAGCAGTTACTCGAGGGACAGTGGGACTGAAGCTTTCTTT.

CDR3 nucleotides: TGTGCCAGCAGGAAACCGGGACAGGGGGTCTCTAGCAATCAGCCCCAGCATTTT. It yields the protein CASRKPGQGVSSNQPQHF. The chain carries TRBV7-2 and TRBJ1-5, with 11 positions matching TRBD1. The CDR3 runs 18 residues. The junction had 10 bases not matched to a gene; V was cut back by 6 bases and J by 0 bases. The germline CDR1 and CDR2 sequences are SGHTA and FQGNSA. The entire variable domain, with the rest obtained from reference TRBV7-2 and TRBJ1-5, is as follows: GAGVSQSPSNKVTEKGKDVELRCDPISGHTALYWYRQSLGQGLEFLIYFQGNSAPDKSGLPSDRFSAERTGGSVSTLTIQRTQQEDSAVYLCASRKPGQGVSSNQPQHFGDGTRLSIL.

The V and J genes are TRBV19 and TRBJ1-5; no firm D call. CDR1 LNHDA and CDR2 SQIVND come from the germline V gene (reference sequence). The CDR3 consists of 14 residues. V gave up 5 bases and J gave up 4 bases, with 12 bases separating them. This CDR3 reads CASSPSRSNQPQHF. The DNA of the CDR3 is TGTGCCAGTAGTCCCTCACGTTCAAATCAGCCCCAGCATTTT.

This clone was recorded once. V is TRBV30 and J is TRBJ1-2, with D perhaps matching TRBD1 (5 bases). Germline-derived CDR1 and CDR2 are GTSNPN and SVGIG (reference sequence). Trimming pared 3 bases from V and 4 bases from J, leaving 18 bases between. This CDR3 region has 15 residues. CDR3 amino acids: CAWRETAPRGYGYTF. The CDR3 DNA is TGTGCCTGGAGAGAGACAGCTCCCCGGGGCTATGGCTACACCTTC.

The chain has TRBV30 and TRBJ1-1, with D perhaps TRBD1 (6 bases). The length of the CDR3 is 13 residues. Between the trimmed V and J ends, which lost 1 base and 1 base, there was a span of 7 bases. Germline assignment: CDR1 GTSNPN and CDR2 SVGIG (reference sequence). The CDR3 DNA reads TGTGCCTGGAGTGGGACAGCGAACACTGAAGCTTTCTTT. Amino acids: CAWSGTANTEAFF.

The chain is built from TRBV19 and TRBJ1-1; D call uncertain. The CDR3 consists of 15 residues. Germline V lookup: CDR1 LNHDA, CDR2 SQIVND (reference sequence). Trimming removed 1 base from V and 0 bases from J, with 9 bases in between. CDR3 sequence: CASSIGRRLNTEAFF. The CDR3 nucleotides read TGTGCCAGTAGTATAGGTAGACGGTTGAACACTGAAGCTTTCTTT.

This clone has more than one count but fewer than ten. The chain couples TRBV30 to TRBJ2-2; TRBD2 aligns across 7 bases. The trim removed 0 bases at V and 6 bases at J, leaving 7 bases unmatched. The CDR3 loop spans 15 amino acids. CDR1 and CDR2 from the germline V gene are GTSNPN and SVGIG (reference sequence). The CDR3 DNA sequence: TGTGCCTGGAGTGTACTTCCGGGGGGAGCCGGGGAGCTGTTTTTT. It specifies CAWSVLPGGAGELFF.

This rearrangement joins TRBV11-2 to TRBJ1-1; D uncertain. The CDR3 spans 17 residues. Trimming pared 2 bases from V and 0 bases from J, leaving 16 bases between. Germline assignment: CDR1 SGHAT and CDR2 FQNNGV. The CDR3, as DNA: TGTGCCAGCAGCTTATATCGGTTGGGCTGGCTGAACACTGAAGCTTTCTTT. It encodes CASSLYRLGWLNTEAFF. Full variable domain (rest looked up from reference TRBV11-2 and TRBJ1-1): EAGVAQSPRYKIIEKRQSVAFWCNPISGHATLYWYQQILGQGPKLLIQFQNNGVVDDSQLPKDRFSAERLKGVDSTLKIQPAKLEDSAVYLCASSLYRLGWLNTEAFFGQGTRLTVV.

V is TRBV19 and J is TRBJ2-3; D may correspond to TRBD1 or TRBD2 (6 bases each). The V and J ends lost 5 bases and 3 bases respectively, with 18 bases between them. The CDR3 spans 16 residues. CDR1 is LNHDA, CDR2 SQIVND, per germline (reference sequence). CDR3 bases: TGTGCCAGTAGTGCCACAGGGAGGACGAAAACAGATACGCAGTATTTT. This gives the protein CASSATGRTKTDTQYF.

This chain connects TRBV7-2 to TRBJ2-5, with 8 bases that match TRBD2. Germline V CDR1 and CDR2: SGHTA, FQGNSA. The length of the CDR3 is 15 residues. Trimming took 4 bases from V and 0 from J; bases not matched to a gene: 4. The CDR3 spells CASSYSGEYQETQYF. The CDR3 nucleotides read TGTGCCAGCAGCTATAGCGGGGAGTACCAAGAGACCCAGTACTTC.

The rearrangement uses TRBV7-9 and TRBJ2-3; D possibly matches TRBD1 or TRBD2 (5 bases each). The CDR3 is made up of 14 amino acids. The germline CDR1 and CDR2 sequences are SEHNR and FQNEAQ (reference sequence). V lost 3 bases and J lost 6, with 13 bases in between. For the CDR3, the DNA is TGTGCCAGCAGCTTGGGTTTAGGGGACGATACGCAGTATTTT. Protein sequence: CASSLGLGDDTQYF. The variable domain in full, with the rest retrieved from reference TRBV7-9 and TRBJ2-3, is DTGVSQNPRHKITKRGQNVTFRCDPISEHNRLYWYRQTLGQGPEFLTYFQNEAQLEKSRLLSDRFSAERPKGSFSTLEIQRTEQGDSAMYLCASSLGLGDDTQYFGPGTRLTVL.

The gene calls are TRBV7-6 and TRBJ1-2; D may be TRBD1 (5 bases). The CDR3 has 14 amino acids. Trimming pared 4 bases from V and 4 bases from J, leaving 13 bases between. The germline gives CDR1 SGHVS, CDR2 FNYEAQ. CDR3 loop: CASSSAQGGYGYTF. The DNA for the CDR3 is TGTGCCAGCAGCTCCGCCCAGGGAGGCTATGGCTACACCTTC.